This TCR beta chain is drawn from a study of blood T cell repertoires in COVID-19. Looking at the study overall: T cells, B-cell-depleted T cells, or PBMCs supplied cDNA or gDNA.

The repertoire was sequenced with immunoSEQ multiplex PCR; TCRdb's copy has only in-frame clones and lacks some. Altogether tens of thousands of clones are present, roughly 85% being singletons, with the ten largest covering approximately 16%. Germline loops: CDR1 MNHEY, CDR2 SVGEGT. The CDR3 extends over 13 amino acids. V shed 6 bases, J shed 4 bases, and the junction held 4 bases outside the gene matches. The rearrangement joins TRBV6-2 or TRBV6-3 to TRBJ1-2; 8 bases align to TRBD1. The source material was peripheral blood. This TCR derives from a human donor in a cohort sampled during active COVID-19. CDR3 region: CASSQGQAYGYTF. CDR3 coding DNA: TGTGCCAGCAGCCAGGGACAGGCCTATGGCTACACCTTC.